This T cell receptor (beta chain) is from a study of T-cell memory formation after mild COVID-19. Points from the study as a whole: Second-wave clones with a day 37 peak had unconfirmed SARS-CoV-2 specificity. A balance of CD4 and CD8 characterized clones contracting day 15 to 85, whereas later expanders leaned CD4+.

V lost 3 bases and J 0 bases, leaving 8 bases between the germline ends. Germline V lookup: CDR1 LNHDA, CDR2 SQIVND (reference sequence). The CDR3 extends over 14 amino acids. Note on this clonotype: Its specificity is unknown.

The 5'RACE method, run with constant-segment primers, produced TCR alpha and TCR beta cDNA libraries (carrying sample barcodes and UMIs). TCRdb processed the 5' RACE reads anew with MiXCR; each CDR3 protein has one entry. Of 450,000 to 650,000 distinct CDR3 sequences listed, over 20% are singletons. The V call is TRBV19, the J call TRBJ1-1; D not certain. The specimen sequenced was PBMCs or a T cell subset sorted from them (not recorded which). The receptor was derived from an adult woman who had mild COVID-19 (a few samples of this study predate the infection). Cell type and time point are not known. The CDR3 DNA sequence: TGTGCCAGTAGTATTAAGGCGATGAACACTGAAGCTTTCTTT. This gives the protein CASSIKAMNTEAFF. Looking up the rest from reference TRBV19 and TRBJ1-1 gives the full variable domain: DGGITQSPKYLFRKEGQNVTLSCEQNLNHDAMYWYRQDPGQGLRLIYYSQIVNDFQKGDIAEGYSVSREKKESFPLTVTSAQKNPTAFYLCASSIKAMNTEAFFGQGTRLTVV.